This T cell receptor (beta chain) was sequenced during a study of blood T cell repertoires in COVID-19. The wider study: COVID-19 samples, acute and convalescent, were from the United States, Italy and Spain. PBMCs, B-cell-depleted T cells, or T cells provided the cDNA or gDNA that made up the material.

The CDR3 loop spans 16 amino acids. Trimming stripped 2 bases from V and 2 bases from J, with 15 bases between. Germline CDR1 is SNHLY and CDR2 is FYNNEI. Per the authors' pipeline: Estimation of nucleated cell counts relied on the amplification of reference gene primers. Profiling relied on immunoSEQ multiplex PCR, and the TCRdb table lists in-frame clones only, not all of them. V and J calls and clone size come straight from that table; D and trimming were deduced from the DNA. Altogether 250,000 to 350,000 clones are present, approximately 91% being singletons, with the ten largest covering 9% to 9.5%.

V usage is TRBV2 and J usage is TRBJ1-1; D gene uncertain. Sequences were obtained from peripheral blood. The sequence was collected from a man aged 18 to 35 with active or convalescent COVID-19. The CDR3 sequence is CASSELGGSANTEAFF. CDR3 DNA: TGTGCCAGCAGTGAATTGGGAGGGTCGGCCAACACTGAAGCTTTCTTT.